Following are 22 T cell receptor beta chains from one sample sequenced in a study of identical twins. TCRdb reanalysed the 5' RACE reads using MiXCR and keeps one entry per CDR3 protein. The data hold 250,000 to 300,000 distinct CDR3 sequences, with about 8.5% observed a single time. Separately, the same data were catalogued under a study of yellow fever vaccine responses in identical twins.

The sequencing sample was made of CD8+ T cells sorted from blood. Receptors originate from a woman between 18 and 30 years old in good health.

A remark on this clonotype: A read error may be the cause here, since a much bigger clone is one base away. The chain links TRBV2 to TRBJ2-1; 9 bases are a match to TRBD2. This CDR3 region has 18 residues. Looked up from germline, CDR1 is SNHLY and CDR2 is FYNNEI. The CDR3 DNA sequence: TGTGCCATCAGTTTGATGGGACTAGCCGATACATCCTACAATGAGCAGTTCTTC. Its translation is CAISLMGLADTSYNEQFF.

This clonotype was detected a few times. This chain joins TRBV4-3 and TRBJ2-3; TRBD1 matches at 7 bases. V dropped 4 bases and J dropped 7; count of bases not matched to a gene: 5. Germline lookup yields CDR1 LGHNA and CDR2 YSLEER. The CDR3 is made up of 13 amino acids. The CDR3 protein is CASSPRQGNTQYF. The CDR3 DNA sequence: TGCGCCAGCAGCCCTCGACAGGGAAATACGCAGTATTTT.

This clonotype was counted many times. The chain couples TRBV12-3 or TRBV12-4 to TRBJ2-6, with D possibly being TRBD2 (5 bases). Trimming took 3 bases from V and 0 from J, leaving 6 bases between them. CDR3 length: 15 residues. CDR3 amino acids: CASSFGLSGANVLTF. In DNA form, the CDR3 reads TGTGCCAGCAGTTTTGGACTCTCTGGGGCCAACGTCCTGACTTTC.

This clonotype was detected a few times. The V gene is TRBV29-1, the J gene TRBJ2-5; 7 bases align to TRBD1. V was pared by 7 bases and J by 0 bases, with 11 bases of the junction left unmatched. The CDR3 spans 15 residues. The germline gives CDR1 SQVTM, CDR2 ANQGSEA. The CDR3 DNA follows: TGCAGCGCCAGATCTTACGGGACAGACCAAGAGACCCAGTACTTC. Residues: CSARSYGTDQETQYF.

A single count supports this clonotype. V gene TRBV4-1 combines with J gene TRBJ2-5; D not certain. The CDR3 runs 15 residues. Per germline, CDR1 MGHRA and CDR2 YSYEKL. The V gene lost 0 bases and the J gene lost 2 bases, with 10 bases spanning the gap. The CDR3 DNA is TGCGCCAGCAGCCAAGATCGACAAACTCAAGAGACCCAGTACTTC. Its translation is CASSQDRQTQETQYF.

This clonotype was found a few times. The chain carries TRBV14 and TRBJ2-7, with a weak D call TRBD1 (5 bases). There are 14 residues in the CDR3. Germline V gene data show CDR1 as SGHDN and CDR2 as FVKESK. The ends were cut back, 4 bases at V and 2 bases at J, with 12 bases in the middle. In DNA, the CDR3 is TGTGCCAGCAGCCTGGGTTGGGGCACCTACGAGCAGTACTTC. It specifies CASSLGWGTYEQYF.

This clonotype was picked up a small number of times. The V and J genes are TRBV25-1 and TRBJ2-1, with D perhaps TRBD2 (6 bases). The germline V gene encodes CDR1 MGHDK and CDR2 SYGVNS. V was cut by 4 bases and J by 0 bases, with 16 bases left in between. The CDR3 is made up of 17 amino acids. The CDR3 DNA is TGTGCCAGCAGTGGGATACTAGCCGCCAGCTCCTACAATGAGCAGTTCTTC. Its protein is CASSGILAASSYNEQFF.

Here the CDR3 DNA reads TGCGCCAGCAGCTCCTCGGAGGGACCGCAGTACTTC. It codes for CASSSSEGPQYF. This chain connects TRBV5-1 to TRBJ2-7; TRBD2 is a possible D gene (6 bases). Trimming removed 3 bases at V and 9 bases at J, with 13 bases between. Germline V CDR1 and CDR2: SGHRS, YFSETQ. There are 12 residues in the CDR3.

This chain uses TRBV20-1 with TRBJ2-1; D call uncertain. The CDR3 length is 15 residues. V lost 0 bases and J lost 8, with 17 bases in between. Germline values: CDR1 DFQATT, CDR2 SNEGSKA (reference sequence). The CDR3 DNA reads as TGCAGTGCTAGAGATCAAAGGACCCTTTTGCATGAGCAGTTCTTC. Protein product: CSARDQRTLLHEQFF.

CDR3 bases: TGTGCCAGCAGCTTGGGGGCAGGTGCGCGTCAGCCCCAGCATTTT. It is translated as CASSLGAGARQPQHF. The chain uses TRBV5-6 and TRBJ1-5; no firm D call. V was shortened by 0 bases and J by 6 bases, with 13 bases between the two germline ends. This CDR3 comprises 15 residues. From germline, CDR1 is SGHDT and CDR2 YYEEEE. Drawing the rest from reference TRBV5-6 and TRBJ1-5, the complete variable domain is DAGVTQSPTHLIKTRGQQVTLRCSPKSGHDTVSWYQQALGQGPQFIFQYYEEEERQRGNFPDRFSGHQFPNYSSELNVNALLLGDSALYLCASSLGAGARQPQHFGDGTRLSIL.

J is TRBJ2-7 and V is TRBV7-9; D tentatively reads TRBD1 or TRBD2 (6 bases each). Germline-derived CDR1 and CDR2 are SEHNR and FQNEAQ (reference sequence). Trimming cost V 5 bases and J 3 bases, with 11 bases left between them. CDR3 length: 13 residues. The CDR3 region is CASSPKGGYEQYF. The CDR3 DNA is TGTGCCAGCAGCCCTAAGGGGGGCTACGAGCAGTACTTC.

Only a few counts were recorded for this clonotype. This sequence joins TRBV3-1 and TRBJ2-5, with TRBD2 matching over 9 bases. J was trimmed by 1 base and V by 2 bases; bases with no gene match: 2. Germline CDR1 reads LGHDT; CDR2 reads YNNKEL (reference sequence). This CDR3 has 15 residues. CDR3 protein: CASSQKREAQETQYF. The CDR3 DNA is TGTGCCAGCAGCCAAAAGCGGGAGGCCCAAGAGACCCAGTACTTC.

CDR3 loop: CASSLSSRGSSYEQYF. In DNA, the CDR3 is TGTGCCAGCAGTTTATCATCGCGGGGGAGCTCCTACGAGCAGTACTTC. The chain recombines TRBV27 with TRBJ2-7, with TRBD2 matching over 7 bases. This CDR3 is built from 16 residues. CDR1 and CDR2 (germline): MNHEY, SMNVEV (reference sequence). V was clipped by 0 bases and J by 0 bases; unmatched bases: 5.

There are many counts of this clonotype. The J gene is TRBJ2-7, the V gene TRBV7-9; D remains unclear. Trimming took 1 base from V and 3 from J, leaving 7 bases between them. This CDR3 comprises 13 residues. CDR1 and CDR2 (germline): SEHNR, FQNEAQ (reference sequence). CDR3 bases: TGTGCCAGCAGCTTAGGTAACAGCTACGAGCAGTACTTC. Protein product: CASSLGNSYEQYF.

This clonotype has more than one count but fewer than ten. The V call is TRBV6-1, the J call TRBJ2-7, with D possibly TRBD1 on 6 matching bases. Trimming shortened V by 5 bases and J by 1 base, and 12 bases separated the two germline ends. The CDR3 length is 14 residues. The germline gives CDR1 MNHNS, CDR2 SASEGT. Here the CDR3 DNA reads TGTGCCAGCAGTAAAGGACAGTTATCCTACGAGCAGTACTTC. As protein: CASSKGQLSYEQYF.

Many counts were recorded for this clonotype. This chain links TRBV25-1 with TRBJ2-1; TRBD2 might be the D (5 bases). V was pared by 2 bases and J by 6 bases, with 8 bases between. This CDR3 contains 13 residues. The germline gives CDR1 MGHDK, CDR2 SYGVNS. CDR3 region: CASSEIGLNEQFF. The CDR3 DNA follows: TGTGCCAGCAGTGAAATAGGACTCAATGAGCAGTTCTTC.

This clonotype has a count of ten or more. The J gene is TRBJ2-3, the V gene TRBV27, with TRBD2 matching 9 bases. Per germline, CDR1 MNHEY and CDR2 SMNVEV (reference sequence). The CDR3 runs 14 residues. V was pared by 3 bases and J by 6 bases, with 4 bases of the junction left unmatched. Here the CDR3 DNA reads TGTGCCAGCAGTTTTGCGGGAGGGCCCGATACGCAGTATTTT. This encodes CASSFAGGPDTQYF.

In this sample, this clonotype turned up a few times. The chain has TRBV29-1 and TRBJ2-1; tentatively, D is TRBD2 (5 bases). The V and J ends lost 3 bases and 7 bases respectively, with 10 bases between them. The CDR3 contains 12 residues. Germline values: CDR1 SQVTM, CDR2 ANQGSEA. The CDR3 DNA sequence: TGCAGCGTTGAGCCGGAGGAGAATGAGCAGTTCTTC. It codes for CSVEPEENEQFF.

The chain is built from TRBV4-1 and TRBJ2-1; 7 nucleotides agree with TRBD2. This CDR3 is built from 17 residues. The germline gives CDR1 MGHRA, CDR2 YSYEKL. V dropped 4 bases and J dropped 8; count of bases not matched to a gene: 17. CDR3 protein: CASSPSGSGVGVHEQFF. The CDR3 DNA sequence: TGCGCCAGCAGCCCCTCAGGAAGCGGGGTTGGGGTACATGAGCAGTTCTTC.

This clonotype occurred a few times. This chain links TRBV7-9 with TRBJ1-5; 7 nucleotides agree with TRBD1. The CDR3 totals 15 residues. Germline lookup yields CDR1 SEHNR and CDR2 FQNEAQ (reference sequence). The ends lost 1 base at V and 6 bases at J; junction bases unmatched: 6. The CDR3 protein is CASSLGTGRGQPQHF. CDR3 coding DNA: TGTGCCAGCAGCTTAGGGACAGGTAGGGGTCAGCCCCAGCATTTT. Together with reference TRBV7-9 and TRBJ1-5, the CDR3 gives the full variable domain: DTGVSQNPRHKITKRGQNVTFRCDPISEHNRLYWYRQTLGQGPEFLTYFQNEAQLEKSRLLSDRFSAERPKGSFSTLEIQRTEQGDSAMYLCASSLGTGRGQPQHFGDGTRLSIL.

This clonotype showed up just a few times. V usage is TRBV24-1 and J usage is TRBJ2-4; tentatively, D is TRBD2 (6 bases). CDR1 is KGHDR and CDR2 is SFDVKD in the germline V gene. The CDR3 runs 17 residues. V shed 6 bases and J shed 0 bases, with 17 bases lying between them. The CDR3 region is CATSPGRLPLAKNIQYF. The CDR3 DNA reads as TGTGCCACCAGTCCAGGGAGGCTTCCTTTAGCCAAAAACATTCAGTACTTC.

This clonotype has more than one count but fewer than ten. The gene calls are TRBV7-9 and TRBJ2-3; 12 nucleotides align to TRBD2. V lost 5 bases, J lost 4 bases, and 7 bases stayed unmatched. Germline lookup yields CDR1 SEHNR and CDR2 FQNEAQ (reference sequence). CDR3 length equals 16 residues. The CDR3 loop reads CASSPRTSGISDTQYF. The DNA for the CDR3 is TGTGCCAGCAGCCCCCGGACTAGCGGGATTTCAGATACGCAGTATTTT.